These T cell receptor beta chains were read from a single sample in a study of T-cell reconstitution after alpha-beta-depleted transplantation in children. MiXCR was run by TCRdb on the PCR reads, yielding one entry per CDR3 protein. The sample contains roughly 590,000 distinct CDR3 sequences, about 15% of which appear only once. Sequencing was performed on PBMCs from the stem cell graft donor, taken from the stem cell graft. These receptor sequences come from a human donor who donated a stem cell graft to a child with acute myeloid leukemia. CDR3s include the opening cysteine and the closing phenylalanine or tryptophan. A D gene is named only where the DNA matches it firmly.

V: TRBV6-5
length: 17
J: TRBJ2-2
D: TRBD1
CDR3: CASRTRDRGKNTGELFF

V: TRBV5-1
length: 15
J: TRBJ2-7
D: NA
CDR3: CASSLEGYRSYEQYF

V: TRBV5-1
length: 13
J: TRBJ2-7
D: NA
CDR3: CASSDGGAYEQYF

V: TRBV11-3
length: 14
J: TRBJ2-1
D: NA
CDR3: CASSLLDNNNEQFF

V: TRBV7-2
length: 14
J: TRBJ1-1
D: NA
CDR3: CASSFGQSDTEAFF

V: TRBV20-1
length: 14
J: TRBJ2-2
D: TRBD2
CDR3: CSARDRGVAGELFF

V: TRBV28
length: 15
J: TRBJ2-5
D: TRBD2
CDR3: CATLILAGGQETQYF

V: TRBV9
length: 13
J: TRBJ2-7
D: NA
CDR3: CASSAQPSYEQYF

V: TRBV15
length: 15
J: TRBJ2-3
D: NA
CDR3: CATSREGHGTDTQYF

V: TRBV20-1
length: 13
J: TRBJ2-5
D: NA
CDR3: CSVASYPQETQYF

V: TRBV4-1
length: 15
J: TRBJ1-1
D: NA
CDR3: CASSQDQGRNTEAFF

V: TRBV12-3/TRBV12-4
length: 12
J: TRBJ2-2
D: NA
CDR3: CASSFPDRGLFF

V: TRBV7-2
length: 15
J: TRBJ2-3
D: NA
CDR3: CASSLTTGRPDTQYF

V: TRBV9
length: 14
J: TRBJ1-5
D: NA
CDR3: CASSPGAANQPQHF

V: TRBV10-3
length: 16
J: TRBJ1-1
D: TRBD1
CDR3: CAIRGAGGGMNTEAFF

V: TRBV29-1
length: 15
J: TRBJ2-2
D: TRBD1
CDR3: CSALTDRVGTGELFF

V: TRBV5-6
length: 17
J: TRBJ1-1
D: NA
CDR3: CASRTGAPGKLKVEAFF

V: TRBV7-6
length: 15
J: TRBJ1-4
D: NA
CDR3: CASSFWTGENEKLFF

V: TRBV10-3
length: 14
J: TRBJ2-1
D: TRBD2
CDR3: CAISDGLAGLEQFF